The clone carrying this T cell receptor beta chain was detected a few times. Its antigen is not known. Brentuximab vedotin exposure varied among the patients, all of whom had relapsed after autologous stem cell transplantation. TCRdb's copy holds only in-frame clones and misses some; the assay was immunoSEQ multiplex PCR. Here the sample spans 120,000 to 150,000 clones, about four fifths being singletons. The entry originates in a study of PD-1 blockade in classical Hodgkin lymphoma. Turning to the study itself: Patients in the cohort were put on intravenous nivolumab, 3 mg/kg every 2 weeks.

Findings and caveats of the study: No one has yet defined what causes the repertoire differences, which may be disease activity or prior therapy.

Trimming took 11 bases from V and 2 from J; bases not matched to a gene: 12. The CDR3 length is 15 residues. Germline V gives CDR1 SEHNR, CDR2 FQNEAQ (reference sequence). The starting material was peripheral blood mononuclear cells (PBMCs), obtained before the second cycle of nivolumab. This chain joins TRBV7-9 and TRBJ2-3; 8 nucleotides line up with TRBD1. This sequence originates from a human donor with classical Hodgkin lymphoma. The CDR3 DNA sequence: TGTGCCGCCCGGACAGGGTCTCTGTCCACAGATACGCAGTATTTT. Translating gives CAARTGSLSTDTQYF.